The 9 T cell receptor beta chains reported below all come from one sample, sequenced in a study of long-term antiretroviral therapy in people with HIV. Researchers report immunoSEQ v3.0 was run at survey level. Profiled with immunoSEQ multiplex PCR; TCRdb holds only in-frame clones, not every one. The table has 37,000 or so clones, 75% to 90% seen once. The input for sequencing was unsorted PBMCs, taken 3.4 years after starting antiretroviral therapy. The receptors originated from a young man with HIV.

The chain is built from TRBV9 and TRBJ1-3, with D unclear. The V end was cut by 0 bases, the J end by 0 bases, with 4 bases between. This CDR3 spans 14 amino acids. Germline CDR1 SGDLS, CDR2 YYNGEE. The CDR3 DNA follows: TGTGCCAGCAGCGTAGGTGTCTCTGGAAACACCATATATTTT. Amino acid sequence: CASSVGVSGNTIYF. The full variable domain, completed using reference TRBV9 and TRBJ1-3, is DSGVTQTPKHLITATGQRVTLRCSPRSGDLSVYWYQQSLDQGLQFLIQYYNGEERAKGNILERFSAQQFPDLHSELNLSSLELGDSALYFCASSVGVSGNTIYFGEGSWLTVV.

The J gene is TRBJ1-3, the V gene TRBV10-3, with D hard to call. V gave up 8 bases and J gave up 0 bases, with 11 bases separating them. The CDR3 sequence is 14 residues long. The germline CDR1 and CDR2 sequences are ENHRY and SYGVKD. This chain's CDR3 is CAISPDLSGNTIYF. CDR3 nucleotides: TGTGCCATCTCCCCAGACCTCTCTGGAAACACCATATATTTT.

The chain combines TRBV25-1 with TRBJ2-7; TRBD2 might be the D (5 bases). Germline V gene sequence: CDR1 MGHDK, CDR2 SYGVNS. This CDR3 has 12 amino acids. The V end was cut by 5 bases, the J end by 5 bases, with 10 bases between. The CDR3, as DNA: TGTGCCAGCAGTAGAGGGCCGAACGAGCAGTACTTC. It yields the protein CASSRGPNEQYF.

The chain joins TRBV27 to TRBJ2-3, with D possibly being TRBD1 (5 bases). Trimming took 3 bases from V and 2 from J, leaving 9 bases between them. Germline V gives CDR1 MNHEY, CDR2 SMNVEV (reference sequence). This CDR3 spans 14 amino acids. For the CDR3, the DNA is TGTGCCAGCAGTTTTCCAGGGCTCACAGATACGCAGTATTTT. Translating it yields CASSFPGLTDTQYF.

J is TRBJ2-3 and V is TRBV5-1; D ambiguous. The V and J ends lost 3 bases and 5 bases respectively, with 4 bases between them. This CDR3 spans 11 amino acids. CDR1 and CDR2 (germline): SGHRS, YFSETQ. The CDR3 bases are TGCGCCAGCAGCTCGGGAGATACGCAGTATTTT. It encodes CASSSGDTQYF.

This clone was seen once. The V gene is TRBV5-5, the J gene TRBJ1-1, with a tentative D call TRBD1 (5 bases). In germline, CDR1 is SGHKS, CDR2 YYEKEE (reference sequence). Trimming pared 6 bases from V and 7 bases from J, leaving 16 bases between. There are 13 residues in the CDR3. As DNA, the CDR3 is TGTGCCAGCACCCCCTGGGGGACGGGTGAAGCTTTCTTT. Residues: CASTPWGTGEAFF.

The chain links TRBV4-1 to TRBJ2-7; 8 bases fit TRBD1. V gave up 2 bases and J gave up 3 bases; unmatched junction bases: 6. The CDR3 runs to 15 residues. Per germline, CDR1 MGHRA and CDR2 YSYEKL. In nucleotides, the CDR3 is TGCGCCAGCAGCCAACCCGGGACAGGTAACTACGAGCAGTACTTC. This translates into CASSQPGTGNYEQYF.

This sequence joins TRBV14 and TRBJ2-3; D not certain. V was trimmed by 5 bases and J by 3 bases, leaving 9 bases between them. Per germline, CDR1 SGHDN and CDR2 FVKESK. This CDR3 comprises 13 residues. The chain's CDR3 is CASSIRLTDTQYF. DNA for the CDR3: TGTGCCAGCAGCATACGCCTTACAGATACGCAGTATTTT.

This chain connects TRBV5-4 to TRBJ2-1; D is ambiguous. The CDR3 is 12 amino acids. V lost 4 bases, J lost 8 bases, and 10 bases lay in between. Germline V gives CDR1 SGHNT, CDR2 YYREEE (reference sequence). The CDR3 sequence is CASSPRPDEQFF. As DNA, the CDR3 is TGTGCCAGCAGCCCTCGCCCGGATGAGCAGTTCTTC.